This is a list of T cell receptor beta chains from one sample in a study of blood T cell repertoires in COVID-19. Profiling relied on immunoSEQ multiplex PCR, and the TCRdb table lists in-frame clones only, not all of them. The profile covers under 400,000 clones, with around 88% appearing a single time and 1.6% taken by the ten largest. Sequenced sample: peripheral blood. Receptors originate from a woman under 40 with COVID-19, enrolled during active disease. The CDR3 runs from the conserved cysteine through the conserved F or W. A D gene is named only where the DNA matches it firmly. For some rows the clone size is stated as once, few or many, or as a class when expanded; others skip it.

V: TRBV5-6
D: -
size: -
J: TRBJ2-3
CDR3: CASSPAYTDTQYF
DNA: TGTGCCAGCAGCCCCGCCTACACAGATACGCAGTATTTT

V: TRBV7-8
D: -
size: -
J: TRBJ1-5
CDR3: CASSLRRGSGNQPQHF
DNA: TGTGCCAGCAGCTTACGCAGGGGTAGTGGCAATCAGCCCCAGCATTTT

V: TRBV19
D: TRBD2
size: -
J: TRBJ2-1
CDR3: CASSITSGYYNEQFF
DNA: TGTGCCAGTAGTATCACTAGCGGTTATTACAATGAGCAGTTCTTC

V: TRBV14
D: -
size: -
J: TRBJ1-1
CDR3: CASSQDRVSLTEAFF
DNA: TGTGCCAGCAGCCAAGACAGGGTTAGTCTAACTGAAGCTTTCTTT

V: TRBV25-1
D: TRBD1
size: -
J: TRBJ1-1
CDR3: CASSASGGYEAFF
DNA: TGTGCCAGCAGTGCCTCAGGGGGTTACGAAGCTTTCTTT

V: TRBV7-9
D: -
size: -
J: TRBJ1-1
CDR3: CASSLIRGTEAFF
DNA: TGTGCCAGCAGCTTAATAAGGGGCACTGAAGCTTTCTTT

V: TRBV5-6
D: -
size: -
J: TRBJ2-1
CDR3: CASSLEVAVQFF
DNA: TGTGCCAGCAGCTTGGAGGTAGCGGTGCAGTTCTTC

V: TRBV13
D: -
size: -
J: TRBJ2-1
CDR3: CASSLVYRIDEQFF
DNA: TGTGCCAGCAGCTTAGTCTACAGGATTGATGAGCAGTTCTTC

V: TRBV11-2
D: TRBD2
size: -
J: TRBJ2-1
CDR3: CASSHTAGGYNEQFF
DNA: TGTGCCAGCAGCCACACCGCGGGGGGGTACAATGAGCAGTTCTTC

V: TRBV2
D: -
size: once
J: TRBJ1-1
CDR3: CASSESLGGTEAFF
DNA: TGTGCCAGCAGTGAATCTTTGGGGGGCACTGAAGCTTTCTTT

V: TRBV5-1
D: TRBD1
size: -
J: TRBJ2-5
CDR3: CASSSGGTGAQETQYF
DNA: TGCGCCAGCAGCTCGGGAGGGACAGGGGCTCAAGAGACCCAGTACTTC

V: TRBV4-1
D: -
size: -
J: TRBJ2-5
CDR3: CASSQRTAQETQYF
DNA: TGCGCCAGCAGCCAAAGGACAGCGCAAGAGACCCAGTACTTC

V: TRBV27
D: TRBD1
size: -
J: TRBJ1-2
CDR3: CASSFKQGARFGYTF
DNA: TGTGCCAGCAGTTTCAAACAGGGGGCAAGGTTTGGCTACACCTTC

V: TRBV7-2
D: -
size: -
J: TRBJ2-5
CDR3: CASSLTRSQETQYF
DNA: TGTGCCAGCAGCCTGACTAGGTCTCAAGAGACCCAGTACTTC

V: TRBV30
D: TRBD2
size: -
J: TRBJ2-1
CDR3: CAWRGLAGYNEQFF
DNA: TGTGCCTGGAGGGGACTAGCGGGGTACAATGAGCAGTTCTTC

V: TRBV5-1
D: TRBD1
size: -
J: TRBJ2-5
CDR3: CASSLMSGGGETQYF
DNA: TGCGCCAGCAGCTTGATGTCAGGGGGCGGAGAGACCCAGTACTTC

V: TRBV6-6
D: TRBD1
size: -
J: TRBJ2-5
CDR3: CASSGDRGRRETQYF
DNA: TGTGCCAGCAGTGGGGACAGGGGGCGCAGGGAGACCCAGTACTTC

V: TRBV14
D: -
size: -
J: TRBJ1-2
CDR3: CASSQEAMDSNYGYTF
DNA: TGTGCCAGCAGCCAAGAAGCAATGGACAGCAACTATGGCTACACCTTC

V: TRBV6-5
D: -
size: -
J: TRBJ1-4
CDR3: CASSYSNREGNEKLFF
DNA: TGTGCCAGCAGTTACTCGAACAGGGAGGGAAATGAAAAACTGTTTTTT

V: TRBV19
D: TRBD1
size: -
J: TRBJ1-2
CDR3: CASRNEDRATNYGYTF
DNA: TGTGCCAGTAGGAACGAGGACAGGGCCACTAACTATGGCTACACCTTC

V: TRBV7-6
D: -
size: -
J: TRBJ2-1
CDR3: CASSLARQSLGQFF
DNA: TGTGCCAGCAGCTTAGCGAGGCAGAGCCTCGGGCAGTTCTTC

V: TRBV5-4
D: TRBD1
size: -
J: TRBJ1-6
CDR3: CASSSRQGDSPLHF
DNA: TGTGCCAGCAGCTCTCGACAGGGGGATTCACCCCTCCACTTT

V: TRBV9
D: -
size: -
J: TRBJ2-1
CDR3: CASSAIGEYYNEQFF
DNA: TGTGCCAGCAGCGCCATCGGGGAATACTACAATGAGCAGTTCTTC

V: TRBV29-1
D: -
size: -
J: TRBJ1-3
CDR3: CSVSRGGGNTIYF
DNA: TGCAGCGTTTCTAGGGGGGGAGGAAACACCATATATTTT

V: TRBV2
D: -
size: -
J: TRBJ2-5
CDR3: CASSTTGGAAKTQYF
DNA: TGTGCCAGCAGTACTACAGGGGGGGCGGCAAAGACCCAGTACTTC

V: TRBV19
D: -
size: -
J: TRBJ1-4
CDR3: CASRRGATNEKLFF
DNA: TGTGCCAGTCGACGGGGAGCAACTAATGAAAAACTGTTTTTT

V: TRBV6-4
D: TRBD2
size: -
J: TRBJ2-1
CDR3: CASSDSVAGVNEQFF
DNA: TGTGCCAGCAGTGACTCGGTAGCGGGGGTTAATGAGCAGTTCTTC

V: TRBV29-1
D: -
size: -
J: TRBJ2-1
CDR3: CSVEERVTLNNEQFF
DNA: TGCAGCGTTGAAGAACGGGTTACTCTTAACAATGAGCAGTTCTTC

V: TRBV5-6
D: TRBD1
size: -
J: TRBJ2-7
CDR3: CASSLGTGGRYEQYF
DNA: TGTGCCAGCAGCTTGGGGACAGGGGGCCGGTACGAGCAGTACTTC

V: TRBV4-1
D: -
size: -
J: TRBJ1-1
CDR3: CASSQEPGENTEAFF
DNA: TGCGCCAGCAGCCAAGAGCCCGGGGAGAACACTGAAGCTTTCTTT

V: TRBV7-2
D: TRBD1
size: once
J: TRBJ2-1
CDR3: CASSLVGTVKFF
DNA: TGTGCCAGCAGCTTAGTTGGGACAGTGAAGTTCTTC

V: TRBV30
D: -
size: -
J: TRBJ2-7
CDR3: CAWSGAPYYEQYF
DNA: TGTGCCTGGAGTGGGGCACCTTACTACGAGCAGTACTTC

V: TRBV28
D: -
size: -
J: TRBJ2-2
CDR3: CASSLTGMGTGELFF
DNA: TGTGCCAGCAGTTTAACAGGGATGGGCACCGGGGAGCTGTTTTTT

V: TRBV18
D: -
size: -
J: TRBJ1-4
CDR3: CASSPNLPQNNEKLFF
DNA: TGTGCCAGCTCACCGAACCTCCCACAGAATAATGAAAAACTGTTTTTT

V: TRBV7-2
D: -
size: -
J: TRBJ2-7
CDR3: CASSSMTGYEQYF
DNA: TGTGCCAGCAGCTCTATGACAGGCTACGAGCAGTACTTC

V: TRBV2
D: TRBD1
size: -
J: TRBJ1-2
CDR3: CASTDRGRGYGYTF
DNA: TGTGCCAGCACCGACAGGGGGCGAGGCTATGGCTACACCTTC

V: TRBV18
D: TRBD1
size: -
J: TRBJ1-2
CDR3: CASSGGQGLYGYTF
DNA: TGTGCCAGCTCCGGGGGACAGGGACTCTATGGCTACACCTTC

V: TRBV10-3
D: -
size: -
J: TRBJ2-1
CDR3: CAISDPNAGGDTYNEQFF
DNA: TGTGCCATCAGTGACCCTAACGCCGGCGGGGATACCTACAATGAGCAGTTCTTC

V: TRBV6-1
D: TRBD1
size: -
J: TRBJ1-2
CDR3: CASSEFGTGEYGYTF
DNA: TGTGCCAGCAGTGAATTCGGGACAGGGGAGTATGGCTACACCTTC

V: TRBV6-1
D: -
size: -
J: TRBJ1-2
CDR3: CASSDRLGGAYGYTF
DNA: TGTGCCAGCAGTGATCGGCTTGGGGGGGCGTATGGCTACACCTTC

V: TRBV19
D: -
size: once
J: TRBJ1-1
CDR3: CASTGMNTEAFF
DNA: TGTGCCAGTACAGGAATGAACACTGAAGCTTTCTTT

V: TRBV3-1/TRBV3-2
D: -
size: -
J: TRBJ2-2
CDR3: CASGTGYNTGELFF
DNA: TGTGCCTCGGGTACGGGGTATAACACCGGGGAGCTGTTTTTT

V: TRBV3-1/TRBV3-2
D: -
size: -
J: TRBJ1-5
CDR3: CASSLGRGRSQHF
DNA: TGTGCCAGCAGCCTCGGTAGGGGCCGGTCCCAGCATTTT

V: TRBV7-9
D: -
size: -
J: TRBJ1-5
CDR3: CASSTGSRQPQHF
DNA: TGTGCCAGCAGCACAGGGTCGCGGCAGCCCCAGCATTTT

V: TRBV6-5
D: TRBD1
size: -
J: TRBJ2-2
CDR3: CASTRDRANTGELFF
DNA: TGTGCCAGCACCAGAGACAGGGCGAACACCGGGGAGCTGTTTTTT

V: TRBV12-5
D: -
size: -
J: TRBJ2-1
CDR3: CASGWGGNEQFF
DNA: TGTGCTAGTGGTTGGGGCGGCAATGAGCAGTTCTTC